Below are 17 T cell receptor beta chains sequenced from a single sample in a study of blood T cell repertoires in COVID-19. Generated by immunoSEQ multiplex PCR, the TCRdb table keeps only in-frame clones and is missing some. The data hold about 100,000 clones, with 80% to 90% observed a single time. Sequencing used peripheral blood. These receptors were collected from a human donor in a cohort sampled during active COVID-19.

The chain uses TRBV28 and TRBJ1-5, with D unclear. The length of the CDR3 is 14 residues. Germline V gives CDR1 MDHEN, CDR2 SYDVKM. V lost 5 bases and J 2 bases, leaving 10 bases between the germline ends. In DNA, the CDR3 is TGTGCCAGCAGTCCCTATCGGGGCAATCAGCCCCAGCATTTT. Its translation is CASSPYRGNQPQHF. Using reference TRBV28 and TRBJ1-5 for the parts outside the CDR3, the full variable domain is DVKVTQSSRYLVKRTGEKVFLECVQDMDHENMFWYRQDPGLGLRLIYFSYDVKMKEKGDIPEGYSVSREKKERFSLILESASTNQTSMYLCASSPYRGNQPQHFGDGTRLSIL.

This clone is a singleton in its sample. The gene calls are TRBV7-9 and TRBJ2-3; a possible D gene is TRBD1 (6 bases). The V end was cut by 3 bases, the J end by 1 base, with 14 bases between. Germline loops: CDR1 SEHNR, CDR2 FQNEAQ (reference sequence). The CDR3 runs 16 residues. The CDR3 is CASSFPLRQGTDTQYF. In nucleotides, the CDR3 is TGTGCCAGCAGCTTTCCACTCAGACAGGGCACAGATACGCAGTATTTT.

The genes are TRBV16 and TRBJ1-2; TRBD1 might be the D (5 bases). Germline CDR1 and CDR2: KGHSY and FQNENV. The V end was cut by 1 base, the J end by 7 bases, with 13 bases between. CDR3 length: 14 residues. The CDR3 DNA sequence: TGTGCCAGCAGCCAATTGGTCGGGGGTCTTGGCTACACCTTC. Amino acids: CASSQLVGGLGYTF.

The chain has TRBV7-2 and TRBJ1-2; D may be TRBD1 (5 bases). Germline lookup yields CDR1 SGHTA and CDR2 FQGNSA. This CDR3 region has 15 residues. V was trimmed by 1 base and J by 6 bases, leaving 15 bases between them. The chain's CDR3 is CASSLDGRVVNGYTF. The CDR3, as DNA: TGTGCCAGCAGCTTAGATGGCAGGGTGGTCAATGGCTACACCTTC.

The chain has TRBV7-2 and TRBJ2-5, with D maybe TRBD1 (6 bases). Between the trimmed V and J ends, which lost 6 bases and 2 bases, there was a span of 22 bases. Germline lookup yields CDR1 SGHTA and CDR2 FQGNSA. The CDR3 contains 17 residues. CDR3 DNA: TGTGCCAGCAGGCCGGGACAAAAGTGGGTAGATCAAGAGACCCAGTACTTC. Translated, it gives CASRPGQKWVDQETQYF.

This sequence joins TRBV5-8 and TRBJ2-2; 9 positions agree with TRBD1. Trimming removed 7 bases from V and 5 bases from J; junction bases left unmatched: 12. The CDR3 is made up of 16 amino acids. Germline assignment: CDR1 SGHTS and CDR2 YDEGEE. CDR3 nucleotides: TGTGCCAGCCTTGTACAGGGGGCATTTTATACCGGGGAGCTGTTTTTT. It codes for CASLVQGAFYTGELFF. Combining the CDR3 with reference TRBV5-8 and TRBJ2-2 gives the whole variable domain EAGVTQSPTHLIKTRGQQATLRCSPISGHTSVYWYQQALGLGLQFLLWYDEGEERNRGNFPPRFSGRQFPNYSSELNVNALELEDSALYLCASLVQGAFYTGELFFGEGSRLTVL.

The chain joins TRBV28 to TRBJ2-7; 9 nucleotides align to TRBD1. The J segment lost 4 bases and the V segment lost 5 bases, leaving 9 bases of the junction unmatched. CDR1 MDHEN and CDR2 SYDVKM come from the germline V gene. This CDR3 has 15 amino acids. The chain's CDR3 is CASSPLGTGQYEQYF. In nucleotides, the CDR3 is TGTGCCAGCAGTCCCCTCGGGACAGGGCAATACGAGCAGTACTTC.

The rearrangement joins TRBV19 to TRBJ2-2; a weak D match, TRBD2 (5 bases). The V gene lost 2 bases and the J gene lost 4 bases, with 14 bases spanning the gap. CDR1 and CDR2 (germline): LNHDA, SQIVND (reference sequence). The CDR3 totals 16 residues. The CDR3 DNA follows: TGTGCCAGTAGTATACTGCCCGTCCGGGGCACCGGGGAGCTGTTTTTT. This sequence encodes CASSILPVRGTGELFF.

This chain connects TRBV2 to TRBJ1-5; 10 bases agree with TRBD1. The CDR3 spans 15 residues. Germline loops: CDR1 SNHLY, CDR2 FYNNEI. The ends lost 5 bases at V and 4 bases at J; junction bases unmatched: 5. This chain's CDR3 is CASSRGTGANQPQHF. CDR3 sequence (DNA): TGTGCCAGCAGTAGGGGGACAGGGGCTAATCAGCCCCAGCATTTT.

The gene calls are TRBV28 and TRBJ1-1, with D uncertain. Deletions cut 11 bases from V and 0 bases from J, with 10 bases between. The CDR3 length is 12 residues. CDR1 and CDR2 (germline): MDHEN, SYDVKM. CDR3 sequence: CASSWLNTEAFF. In DNA form, the CDR3 reads TGTGCCTCTTCCTGGCTGAACACTGAAGCTTTCTTT.

The J gene is TRBJ2-5, the V gene TRBV6-6, with 9 bases identical to TRBD1. The ends lost 6 bases at V and 5 bases at J; junction bases unmatched: 7. This CDR3 region has 14 residues. Germline assignment: CDR1 MNHNY and CDR2 SVGAGI (reference sequence). The CDR3 DNA reads TGTGCCAGCAGGGAACAGGGGGCCGGGGAGACCCAGTACTTC. It is translated as CASREQGAGETQYF.

This chain uses TRBV7-9 with TRBJ2-1, with D maybe TRBD2 (6 bases). Trimming removed 4 bases from V and 5 bases from J, with 18 bases in between. This CDR3 spans 16 amino acids. CDR1 SEHNR and CDR2 FQNEAQ come from the germline V gene (reference sequence). The CDR3 bases are TGTGCCAGCAGCTCGACTCCGCGGGGCGAAAACAATGAGCAGTTCTTC. Residues: CASSSTPRGENNEQFF.

V usage is TRBV27 and J usage is TRBJ2-5; possibly TRBD1 for D (7 bases). CDR1 is MNHEY and CDR2 is SMNVEV in the germline V gene (reference sequence). V was shortened by 8 bases and J by 1 base, with 20 bases between the two germline ends. The CDR3 is made up of 16 amino acids. The CDR3 protein is CASSEQGGSSQETQYF. The CDR3 DNA reads TGTGCCAGCTCCGAGCAGGGGGGCTCTTCCCAAGAGACCCAGTACTTC.

The rearrangement joins TRBV7-2 to TRBJ2-2, with TRBD2 as a possible D gene (6 bases). Germline CDR1 reads SGHTA; CDR2 reads FQGNSA. V was trimmed by 8 bases and J by 6 bases, leaving 13 bases between them. The CDR3 is 13 amino acids. This CDR3 reads CASRLGGAGELFF. Here the CDR3 DNA reads TGTGCCAGCCGCCTTGGCGGGGCCGGGGAGCTGTTTTTT.

This clone has only one observation. The V gene is TRBV12-5, the J gene TRBJ2-5, with D possibly matching TRBD2 (7 bases). The V end was cut by 5 bases, the J end by 1 base, with 11 bases between. The CDR3 loop spans 14 amino acids. Looked up from germline, CDR1 is LGHNT and CDR2 is FRNRAP. CDR3 nucleotide sequence: TGTGCTAGTGGTAGGGGGGGCGTCCAAGAGACCCAGTACTTC. Amino acids: CASGRGGVQETQYF.

The chain is built from TRBV7-2 and TRBJ1-5; D not certain. V dropped 0 bases and J dropped 3 bases, with 6 bases sitting between them. Looked up from germline, CDR1 is SGHTA and CDR2 is FQGNSA. This CDR3 is 14 amino acids long. This CDR3 reads CASSLALANQPQHF. CDR3 nucleotide sequence: TGTGCCAGCAGCTTAGCCCTGGCCAATCAGCCCCAGCATTTT.

This clone came up a few times. V is TRBV28 and J is TRBJ1-2, with D possibly matching TRBD1 (5 bases). Trimming left V 1 base short and J 7 bases short, with 7 bases between. Germline-derived CDR1 and CDR2 are MDHEN and SYDVKM. The CDR3 loop spans 12 amino acids. DNA of the CDR3: TGTGCCAGCAGTTTATCAGGGATTGGCTACACCTTC. As protein: CASSLSGIGYTF.